The present T cell receptor beta chain was sequenced within a study of long-term antiretroviral therapy in people with HIV. In germline, CDR1 is SGHTA, CDR2 FQGNSA. Trimming stripped 4 bases from V and 8 bases from J, with 11 bases between. The length of the CDR3 is 12 residues. To note about this clone: The antigen is undetermined.

Study results and limitations: ART adherence, viral resistance and therapy changes went undocumented. Someone took the blood between about 2003 and 2018, maybe while older ART regimens were in use. HIV repertoire CDR3 lengths ranged less widely than those of controls.

The libraries were made with immunoSEQ v3.0 at survey level. Measured with immunoSEQ multiplex PCR; TCRdb has only the in-frame clones, and not every one. Here the sample spans roughly 32,000 clones, 95% to 98% being singletons. At least two post-ART and at least one pre-ART PBMC sample were available for each donor. The TCR sequence derives from a man under 40 with HIV. This chain uses TRBV7-2 with TRBJ1-1, with D possibly matching TRBD1 (5 bases). The specimen was unsorted PBMCs, collected 7.6 years after starting antiretroviral therapy. The CDR3 reads CASSYPGGEAFF. CDR3 nucleotide sequence: TGTGCCAGCAGCTACCCCGGGGGAGAAGCTTTCTTT.